This T cell receptor beta chain is from a study of blood T cells in healthy people across ages. General study findings and limits: From one million sequenced T cells, diversity estimates were lower bounds. Per-million-T-cell TCR beta diversity fell roughly linearly with age. Expanded clonotype shifts may have been confounded, as the donors had an unknown CMV status.

A sample-barcoded 5' primer and a J-beta primer mix were used in a second PCR of about 7 to 12 cycles. TCRdb re-called the 5' RACE reads with MiXCR, one entry per CDR3 protein. The sample lists about 1.8 million distinct CDR3 sequences; around half were seen once. Caucasian, healthy and from Russia, the donors were aged between 6 and 90. On this clonotype: The antigen is not known.

V gave up 5 bases and J gave up 6 bases, with 11 bases separating them. The germline gives CDR1 SEHNR, CDR2 FQNEAQ (reference sequence). This CDR3 comprises 13 residues. The sequence was collected from a middle-aged woman in good health. The sample consisted of blood. The J gene is TRBJ2-1, the V gene TRBV7-9; no clear D gene. The CDR3 protein is CASSPARFNEQFF. The CDR3 DNA reads TGTGCCAGCAGCCCAGCGCGATTCAATGAGCAGTTCTTC.